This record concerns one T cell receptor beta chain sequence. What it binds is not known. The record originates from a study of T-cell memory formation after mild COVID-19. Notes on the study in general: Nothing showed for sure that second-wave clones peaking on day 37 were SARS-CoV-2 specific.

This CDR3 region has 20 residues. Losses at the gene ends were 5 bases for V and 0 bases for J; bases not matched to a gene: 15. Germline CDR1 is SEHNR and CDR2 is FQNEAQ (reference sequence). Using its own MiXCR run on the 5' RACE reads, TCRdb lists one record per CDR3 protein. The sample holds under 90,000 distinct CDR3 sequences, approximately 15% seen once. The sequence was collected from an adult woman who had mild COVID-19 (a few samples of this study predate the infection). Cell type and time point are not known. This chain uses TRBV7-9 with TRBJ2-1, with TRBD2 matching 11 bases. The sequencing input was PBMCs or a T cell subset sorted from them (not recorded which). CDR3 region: CASSLKTSGTKRSSYNEQFF. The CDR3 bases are TGTGCCAGCAGCCTTAAGACTAGCGGGACTAAGAGGAGCTCCTACAATGAGCAGTTCTTC.